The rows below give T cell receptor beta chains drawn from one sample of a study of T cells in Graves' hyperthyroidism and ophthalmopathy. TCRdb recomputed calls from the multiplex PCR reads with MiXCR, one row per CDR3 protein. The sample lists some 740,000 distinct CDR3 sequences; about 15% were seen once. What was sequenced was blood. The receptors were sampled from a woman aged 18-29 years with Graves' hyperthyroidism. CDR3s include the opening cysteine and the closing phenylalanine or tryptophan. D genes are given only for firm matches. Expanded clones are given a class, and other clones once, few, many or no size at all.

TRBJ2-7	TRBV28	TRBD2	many	CASSGGAYEQYF	TGTGCCAGCAGTGGGGGGGCCTACGAGCAGTACTTC
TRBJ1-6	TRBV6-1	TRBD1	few	CASSDLTGSIGNSPLHF	TGTGCCAGCAGTGACCTGACAGGGTCGATCGGGAATTCACCCCTCCACTTT
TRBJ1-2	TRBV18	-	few	CASSPAMIDTNYGYTF	TGTGCCAGCTCACCGGCCATGATAGACACTAACTATGGCTACACCTTC
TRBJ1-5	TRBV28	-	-	CASSLYLSQGTLGGAQHF	TGTGCCAGCAGTTTATATCTGAGCCAGGGGACCCTAGGTGGGGCCCAGCATTTT
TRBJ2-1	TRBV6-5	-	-	CASSNWGRKGNEQFF	TGTGCCAGCAGTAACTGGGGGCGCAAGGGGAATGAGCAGTTCTTC
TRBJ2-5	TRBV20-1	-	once	CSARGVGGERRETQYF	TGCAGTGCTAGAGGCGTCGGGGGCGAAAGGAGAGAGACCCAGTACTTC
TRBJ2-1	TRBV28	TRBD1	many	CASSINANRGYNEQFF	TGTGCCAGCAGCATCAACGCGAACAGGGGTTACAATGAGCAGTTCTTC
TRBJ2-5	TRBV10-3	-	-	CASRLGGALQETQYF	TGTGCATCCAGACTCGGGGGCGCACTTCAAGAGACCCAGTACTTC
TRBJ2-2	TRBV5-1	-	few	CASEVGGSTGELFF	TGCGCCAGCGAGGTGGGGGGTTCGACCGGGGAGCTGTTTTTT
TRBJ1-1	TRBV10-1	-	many	CASTPGLGGEAFF	TGCGCCAGCACCCCAGGACTAGGGGGTGAAGCTTTCTTT
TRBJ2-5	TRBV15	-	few	CATSRGGYQETQYF	TGTGCCACCAGCAGAGGAGGGTACCAAGAGACCCAGTACTTC
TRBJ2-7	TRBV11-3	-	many	CASSLVGAHEQYF	TGTGCCAGCAGCTTAGTCGGGGCCCACGAGCAGTACTTC
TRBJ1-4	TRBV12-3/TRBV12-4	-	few	CASGPTGGNEKLFF	TGTGCCAGCGGCCCGACAGGCGGTAATGAAAAACTGTTTTTT
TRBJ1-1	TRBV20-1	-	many	CSARQTMNTEAFF	TGCAGTGCTAGACAGACTATGAACACTGAAGCTTTCTTT
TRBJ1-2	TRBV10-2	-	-	CASSESPREDGYTF	TGCGCCAGCAGTGAGTCTCCCAGGGAGGATGGCTACACCTTC
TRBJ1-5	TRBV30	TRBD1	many	CAWSRQGGNQPQHF	TGTGCCTGGAGTCGACAGGGTGGCAATCAGCCCCAGCATTTT
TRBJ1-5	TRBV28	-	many	CASSHGGQSQPQHF	TGTGCCAGCAGTCACGGGGGGCAGAGTCAGCCCCAGCATTTT
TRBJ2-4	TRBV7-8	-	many	CASSLAKGVAKNIQYF	TGTGCCAGCAGCTTAGCAAAAGGGGTAGCCAAAAACATTCAGTACTTC